Below, 29 T cell receptor beta chains from the same sample are listed, as sequenced in a study of T-cell memory formation after mild COVID-19. MiXCR was run by TCRdb on the 5' RACE reads, yielding one entry per CDR3 protein. The data contain a few hundred thousand distinct CDR3 sequences, more than 20% of them singletons. The source material was PBMCs or a T cell subset sorted from them (not recorded which). The receptors were gathered from an adult woman who had mild COVID-19 (a few samples of this study predate the infection). Cell type and time point are not known.

This clonotype showed up just a few times. The genes are TRBV5-1 and TRBJ2-1; D is uncertain. Germline CDR1 SGHRS, CDR2 YFSETQ. The length of the CDR3 is 12 residues. The V and J ends lost 0 bases and 8 bases respectively, with 6 bases between them. The CDR3 DNA is TGCGCCAGCAGCTTGGCCGGATATGAGCAGTTCTTC. This translates into CASSLAGYEQFF.

This clonotype was detected only a few times. The V and J genes are TRBV4-1 and TRBJ1-1; D is ambiguous. The CDR3 loop spans 13 amino acids. Germline V CDR1 and CDR2: MGHRA, YSYEKL. The V end lost 4 bases, the J end lost 5 bases, and 11 bases lay between the germline ends. The CDR3 region is CASSLRGVTEAFF. DNA of the CDR3: TGCGCCAGCAGCCTCCGTGGGGTAACTGAAGCTTTCTTT.

In regard to this clonotype: Sequence at one end of the junction differs from germline and may be a read error. The chain combines TRBV18 with TRBJ2-1; 9 nucleotides line up with TRBD2. CDR1 is KGHSH, CDR2 LQKENI, per germline. There are 17 residues in the CDR3. CDR3: CASSSPPPRGGGYEQFF. CDR3 DNA: TGTGCCAGCTCATCACCTCCCCCGCGGGGGGGGGGGTATGAGCAGTTCTTC.

The chain employs TRBV5-5 and TRBJ1-5; 7 bases line up with TRBD1. Germline V gene lookup returns CDR1 SGHKS and CDR2 YYEKEE (reference sequence). V was clipped by 4 bases and J by 0 bases; unmatched bases: 13. The CDR3 has 18 residues. The CDR3 sequence is CASSLSGTATFSNQPQHF. CDR3 DNA: TGTGCCAGCAGCCTGTCCGGGACAGCAACTTTTAGCAATCAGCCCCAGCATTTT.

This chain joins TRBV6-2 or TRBV6-3 and TRBJ1-1; 7 nucleotides align to TRBD1. V trimming: 6 bases; J trimming: 0 bases; junction bases outside the gene matches: 10. CDR3 size: 16 residues. Germline V gene sequence: CDR1 MNHEY, CDR2 SVGEGT. The chain's CDR3 is CASSNLQDRVNTEAFF. CDR3 sequence (DNA): TGTGCCAGCAGCAACCTTCAAGACAGGGTGAACACTGAAGCTTTCTTT.

This clonotype was seen only a few times. The chain recombines TRBV29-1 with TRBJ2-3; perhaps TRBD1 as D (6 bases). V dropped 0 bases and J dropped 1 base, with 14 bases sitting between them. CDR3 size: 16 residues. Germline CDR1 reads SQVTM; CDR2 reads ANQGSEA. The CDR3 sequence is CSVEDLGGEGTDTQYF. CDR3 nucleotides: TGCAGCGTTGAAGATCTTGGGGGCGAAGGCACAGATACGCAGTATTTT.

The J gene is TRBJ2-7, the V gene TRBV25-1, with D perhaps assigned TRBD1 or TRBD2 (6 bases each). The CDR3 length is 15 residues. With 6 bases removed from V and 3 bases from J, the gap between germline ends came to 18 bases. Germline V CDR1 and CDR2: MGHDK, SYGVNS. As DNA, the CDR3 is TGTGCCAGCAGCGGGGGACTTGGGACATTCTACGAGCAGTACTTC. Translating it yields CASSGGLGTFYEQYF.

V is TRBV7-6 and J is TRBJ2-7; the D gene is possibly TRBD2 (5 bases). Trimming took 2 bases from V and 2 from J, leaving 10 bases between them. The CDR3 contains 14 residues. Germline V gene data show CDR1 as SGHVS and CDR2 as FNYEAQ. The CDR3 DNA reads as TGTGCCAGCAGCTTACTAGCCGCCACCTACGAGCAGTACTTC. Amino acid sequence: CASSLLAATYEQYF.

The rearrangement uses TRBV2 and TRBJ2-7, with 8 nucleotides matching TRBD2. CDR1 is SNHLY and CDR2 is FYNNEI in the germline V gene. V shed 4 bases and J 3 bases; nucleotides not matched to a gene: 8. There are 15 residues in the CDR3. CDR3 protein: CASSAPGTRVYEQYF. Written as DNA, the CDR3 is TGTGCCAGCAGTGCCCCCGGGACTAGGGTCTACGAGCAGTACTTC.

This clonotype was counted between two and nine times. The rearrangement uses TRBV20-1 and TRBJ2-3; D gene ambiguous. This CDR3 is 14 amino acids long. Germline CDR1 and CDR2: DFQATT and SNEGSKA (reference sequence). V lost 0 bases to trimming and J lost 4 bases, with 11 bases between them. CDR3 coding DNA: TGCAGTGCTAGAGATCTAGTAAGGCCAGATACGCAGTATTTT. Encoded protein: CSARDLVRPDTQYF.

This clonotype was picked up many times. V gene TRBV2 combines with J gene TRBJ2-7, with D possibly TRBD2 on 5 matching bases. The CDR3 extends over 14 amino acids. With 11 bases removed from V and 3 bases from J, the gap between germline ends came to 20 bases. In germline, CDR1 is SNHLY, CDR2 FYNNEI. CDR3: CAGKRSIRDYEQYF. In nucleotides, the CDR3 is TGTGCCGGAAAAAGGAGCATTCGGGACTACGAGCAGTACTTC.

Only one count was recorded for this clonotype. The chain joins TRBV7-2 to TRBJ1-1; a possible D gene is TRBD1 (5 bases). The germline gives CDR1 SGHTA, CDR2 FQGNSA. V was shortened by 1 base and J by 0 bases, with 9 bases between the two germline ends. The CDR3 covers 15 residues. CDR3 DNA sequence: TGTGCCAGCAGCTTAGGTGGGGGGTTGAACACTGAAGCTTTCTTT. This codes for CASSLGGGLNTEAFF.

The V call is TRBV11-3, the J call TRBJ2-1, with D unclear. The CDR3 has 15 residues. Germline CDR1 SGHNT, CDR2 YENEEA. Deletions cut 6 bases from V and 2 bases from J, with 14 bases between. The CDR3 reads CASSYLSLTYNEQFF. CDR3 coding DNA: TGTGCCAGCAGTTACCTTAGCCTAACCTACAATGAGCAGTTCTTC.

The gene calls are TRBV5-1 and TRBJ2-1, with TRBD2 matching over 11 bases. Germline V gives CDR1 SGHRS, CDR2 YFSETQ. The V segment lost 4 bases and the J segment 4 bases; nucleotides outside the gene matches: 4. This CDR3 spans 15 amino acids. CDR3 loop: CASSIVAGGYNEQFF. The CDR3 nucleotides read TGCGCCAGCAGCATCGTAGCGGGGGGGTACAATGAGCAGTTCTTC.

This clonotype was picked up a small number of times. The chain uses TRBV18 and TRBJ1-1, with a weak D call TRBD1 (6 bases). The V end lost 2 bases, the J end lost 1 base, and 11 bases lay between the germline ends. CDR1 is KGHSH and CDR2 is LQKENI in the germline V gene. The CDR3 covers 15 residues. In DNA, the CDR3 is TGTGCCAGCTCACCAGGGACATCGGCGAACACTGAAGCTTTCTTT. Amino acid sequence: CASSPGTSANTEAFF. The full variable domain, with the rest looked up from reference TRBV18 and TRBJ1-1, is NAGVMQNPRHLVRRRGQEARLRCSPMKGHSHVYWYRQLPEEGLKFMVYLQKENIIDESGMPKERFSAEFPKEGPSILRIQQVVRGDSAAYFCASSPGTSANTEAFFGQGTRLTVV.

This chain joins TRBV2 and TRBJ2-2; no reliable D call. CDR1 and CDR2 (germline): SNHLY, FYNNEI. This CDR3 spans 15 amino acids. V shed 2 bases and J shed 3 bases, with 10 bases lying between them. This chain's CDR3 is CASSERQADTGELFF. In nucleotides, the CDR3 is TGTGCCAGCAGTGAACGGCAGGCGGACACCGGGGAGCTGTTTTTT. The full variable domain, in which reference TRBV2 and TRBJ2-2 provide the parts outside the CDR3, is EPEVTQTPSHQVTQMGQEVILRCVPISNHLYFYWYRQILGQKVEFLVSFYNNEISEKSEIFDDQFSVERPDGSNFTLKIRSTKLEDSAMYFCASSERQADTGELFFGEGSRLTVL.

This clonotype was found once. This rearrangement joins TRBV4-1 to TRBJ2-7, with a possible D match to TRBD2 (7 bases). CDR1 MGHRA and CDR2 YSYEKL come from the germline V gene. There are 16 residues in the CDR3. This chain's CDR3 is CESSQGGGTSSYEQYF. The CDR3 DNA follows: TGCGAAAGCAGCCAAGGCGGGGGCACCAGCTCCTACGAGCAGTACTTC.

In its sample, this clonotype was seen a few times. The chain is built from TRBV15 and TRBJ2-5; 9 bases agree with TRBD2. The CDR3 is 18 amino acids. Germline-derived CDR1 and CDR2 are LNHNV and YYDKDF (reference sequence). With 0 bases clipped from V and 4 bases from J, the junction kept 12 bases outside the gene matches. The CDR3 loop reads CATSRDRLAGNRGETQYF. The CDR3 DNA sequence: TGTGCCACCAGCAGAGATCGGCTAGCGGGGAACCGGGGAGAGACCCAGTACTTC.

In its sample, this clonotype was seen a few times. The chain carries TRBV25-1 and TRBJ1-5; D possibly corresponds to TRBD1 (5 bases). The CDR3 totals 17 residues. Per germline, CDR1 MGHDK and CDR2 SYGVNS. Trimming left V 1 base short and J 5 bases short, with 18 bases between. The CDR3 nucleotides are TGTGCCAGCAGTGAATCTCAGGGTGAGGGCGCGTATCAGCCCCAGCATTTT. This gives the protein CASSESQGEGAYQPQHF.

The V gene is TRBV6-5, the J gene TRBJ2-3; TRBD1 matches 10 bases. The germline V gene encodes CDR1 MNHEY and CDR2 SVGAGI. CDR3 length: 12 residues. V lost 4 bases and J lost 11; bases outside the gene matches: 3. CDR3: CASSFGQGEQYF. In DNA form, the CDR3 reads TGTGCCAGCAGTTTTGGACAGGGGGAGCAGTATTTT.

The chain carries TRBV3-1 and TRBJ2-5; 8 positions match TRBD1. The V segment lost 1 base and the J segment 5 bases; nucleotides outside the gene matches: 3. This CDR3 is built from 14 residues. Germline V gives CDR1 LGHDT, CDR2 YNNKEL (reference sequence). CDR3 loop: CASSQAGGEETQYF. In DNA, the CDR3 is TGTGCCAGCAGCCAAGCAGGGGGCGAGGAGACCCAGTACTTC.

This clonotype was picked up many times. The chain joins TRBV7-3 to TRBJ2-3, with 7 bases aligning to TRBD1. From germline, CDR1 is SGHTA and CDR2 FQGTGA. CDR3 length: 15 residues. V shed 1 base and J 2 bases; nucleotides not matched to a gene: 3. The CDR3 DNA reads TGTGCCAGCAGCTTAAGGGGACAGCTCACAGATACGCAGTATTTT. Amino acid sequence: CASSLRGQLTDTQYF. The entire variable domain, with the rest obtained from reference TRBV7-3 and TRBJ2-3, is as follows: GAGVSQTPSNKVTEKGKYVELRCDPISGHTALYWYRQSLGQGPEFLIYFQGTGAADDSGLPNDRFFAVRPEGSVSTLKIQRTERGDSAVYLCASSLRGQLTDTQYFGPGTRLTVL.

This clonotype has a count of ten or more. This chain uses TRBV12-3 or TRBV12-4 with TRBJ2-1; TRBD1 aligns across 9 bases. The ends lost 7 bases at V and 8 bases at J; junction bases unmatched: 15. The CDR3 is made up of 16 amino acids. In DNA form, the CDR3 reads TGTGCCAGCATTCAGGATCCGGGACAGGGTCCCGATGAGCAGTTCTTC. Translated: CASIQDPGQGPDEQFF.

This clonotype was recorded a few times. The V and J genes are TRBV11-2 and TRBJ2-1; D is ambiguous. This CDR3 is built from 12 residues. Germline V gene sequence: CDR1 SGHAT, CDR2 FQNNGV. V lost 1 base, J lost 8 bases, and 6 bases lay in between. The CDR3 bases are TGTGCCAGCAGCTTAGGGGCACATGAGCAGTTCTTC. Its protein is CASSLGAHEQFF.

This clonotype came up once. The chain carries TRBV5-1 and TRBJ2-5, with D perhaps TRBD1 or TRBD2 (5 bases each). V was clipped by 6 bases and J by 4 bases, with 16 bases between them. CDR3 length: 14 residues. The germline CDR1 and CDR2 sequences are SGHRS and YFSETQ. The CDR3 region is CASISGTPGETQYF. In DNA form, the CDR3 reads TGCGCCAGCATATCCGGGACCCCGGGAGAGACCCAGTACTTC.

The rearrangement joins TRBV12-3 or TRBV12-4 to TRBJ1-1; D unresolved. V was pared by 2 bases and J by 1 base, with 8 bases between. This CDR3 is built from 14 residues. This CDR3 is CASSLQAGNTEAFF. CDR3 DNA sequence: TGTGCCAGCAGTTTACAAGCAGGGAACACTGAAGCTTTCTTT.

The V call is TRBV7-9, the J call TRBJ1-2; D gene unclear. The germline V gene has CDR1 SEHNR and CDR2 FQNEAQ (reference sequence). V was clipped by 6 bases and J by 6 bases, with 17 bases between them. The CDR3 covers 14 residues. The CDR3 DNA sequence: TGTGCCAGCAGTCACGGACTTTTCTTGGATGGCTACACCTTC. Its translation: CASSHGLFLDGYTF. The complete variable domain, with remaining parts taken from reference TRBV7-9 and TRBJ1-2, reads DTGVSQNPRHKITKRGQNVTFRCDPISEHNRLYWYRQTLGQGPEFLTYFQNEAQLEKSRLLSDRFSAERPKGSFSTLEIQRTEQGDSAMYLCASSHGLFLDGYTFGSGTRLTVV.

This clonotype has ten or more counts. The gene calls are TRBV11-2 and TRBJ2-5; D is possibly TRBD2 (6 bases). This CDR3 spans 14 amino acids. The V gene lost 5 bases and the J gene lost 2 bases, with 12 bases spanning the gap. Germline CDR1 and CDR2: SGHAT and FQNNGV. The CDR3 DNA follows: TGTGCCAGCAGCGGGACGGGAGTTCAAGAGACCCAGTACTTC. This gives the protein CASSGTGVQETQYF.

The rearrangement joins TRBV2 to TRBJ1-6, with D perhaps matching TRBD1 (5 bases). Trimming cost V 6 bases and J 0 bases, with 12 bases left between them. Germline V gives CDR1 SNHLY, CDR2 FYNNEI. This CDR3 has 16 amino acids. In nucleotides, the CDR3 is TGTGCCAGCAGAGGAGGGGTAACCTCCTATAATTCACCCCTCCACTTT. Protein product: CASRGGVTSYNSPLHF.